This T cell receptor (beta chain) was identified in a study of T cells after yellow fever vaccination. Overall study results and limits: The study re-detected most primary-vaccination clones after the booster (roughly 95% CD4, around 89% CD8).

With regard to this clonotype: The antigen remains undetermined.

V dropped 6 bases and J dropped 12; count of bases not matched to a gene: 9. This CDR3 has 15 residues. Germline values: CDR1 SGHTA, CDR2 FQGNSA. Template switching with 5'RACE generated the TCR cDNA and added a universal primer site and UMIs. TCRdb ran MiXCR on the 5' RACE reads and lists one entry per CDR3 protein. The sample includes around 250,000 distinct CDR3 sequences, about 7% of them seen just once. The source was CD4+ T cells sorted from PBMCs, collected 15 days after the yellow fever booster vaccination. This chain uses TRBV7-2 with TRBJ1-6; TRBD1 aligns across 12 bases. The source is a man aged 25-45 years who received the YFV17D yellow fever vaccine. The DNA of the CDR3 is TGTGCCAGCAGTCCCGGGACAGGGGGCGAGAGACCCCTCCACTTT. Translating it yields CASSPGTGGERPLHF.